These 21 T cell receptor beta chains originate from one sample sequenced in a study of beta chain features in type 1 diabetes. What was sequenced were expressed TCRB transcripts, since all of the isolated RNA had been reverse transcribed. Sequencing was performed with immunoSEQ multiplex PCR; in TCRdb, only in-frame clones are kept and a portion is missing. The repertoire includes around 430,000 clones, around 30% of them detected once, and almost 0.065% sits in the top ten. Sequencing used naive CD4+ T cells from blood. These receptors all come from a man between 18 and 35 years old in good health.

There are a few counts of this clone. The V gene is TRBV9, the J gene TRBJ2-7; D gene uncertain. The CDR3 is 14 residues long. Trimming shortened V by 0 bases and J by 3 bases, and 10 bases separated the two germline ends. The germline V gene has CDR1 SGDLS and CDR2 YYNGEE. In DNA, the CDR3 is TGTGCCAGCAGCGTAGGGCTTAAAAGCTACGAGCAGTACTTC. This codes for CASSVGLKSYEQYF.

This clone has just a few counts. This chain uses TRBV2 with TRBJ2-1, with unresolved D. This CDR3 is built from 12 residues. The ends were cut back, 1 base at V and 6 bases at J, with 4 bases in the middle. CDR1 and CDR2 (germline): SNHLY, FYNNEI. Written as DNA, the CDR3 is TGTGCCAGCAGTGAAGAACGCAATGAGCAGTTCTTC. It encodes CASSEERNEQFF.

This clone was seen a handful of times. The chain uses TRBV9 and TRBJ2-1, with TRBD2 identical over 9 bases. Trimming removed 3 bases from V and 7 bases from J; junction bases left unmatched: 8. The CDR3 runs to 15 residues. Germline CDR1 is SGDLS and CDR2 is YYNGEE. Here the CDR3 DNA reads TGTGCCAGCAGCGGGAATAGCGGGAGTGCGAATGAGCAGTTCTTC. Its protein is CASSGNSGSANEQFF. Complete variable domain (other parts from reference TRBV9 and TRBJ2-1): DSGVTQTPKHLITATGQRVTLRCSPRSGDLSVYWYQQSLDQGLQFLIQYYNGEERAKGNILERFSAQQFPDLHSELNLSSLELGDSALYFCASSGNSGSANEQFFGPGTRLTVL.

The J gene is TRBJ1-2, the V gene TRBV28, with TRBD1 as a possible D gene (5 bases). V gave up 4 bases and J gave up 8 bases, with 11 bases separating them. CDR1 is MDHEN, CDR2 SYDVKM, per germline. The CDR3 consists of 12 residues. The CDR3 loop reads CASSSRARGYTF. As DNA, the CDR3 is TGTGCCAGCAGTTCCAGGGCAAGGGGCTACACCTTC.

The gene calls are TRBV7-2 and TRBJ2-4; D is possibly TRBD1 or TRBD2 (5 bases each). The CDR3 spans 15 residues. Germline V gene data show CDR1 as SGHTA and CDR2 as FQGNSA. V lost 5 bases, J lost 7 bases, and 18 bases lay in between. Here the CDR3 reads CASSPGTARANIQYF. The CDR3 coding sequence is TGTGCCAGCAGCCCCGGGACGGCAAGGGCCAACATTCAGTACTTC.

This clone has more than one count but fewer than ten. V is TRBV7-2 and J is TRBJ2-5, with D perhaps TRBD1 or TRBD2 (5 bases each). Germline V lookup: CDR1 SGHTA, CDR2 FQGNSA. The CDR3 spans 15 residues. Trimming removed 4 bases from V and 3 bases from J, with 15 bases in between. This chain's CDR3 is CASSSPGRLKETQYF. The CDR3 region has the DNA TGTGCCAGCAGCTCCCCGGGACGCCTGAAAGAGACCCAGTACTTC. The full variable domain, with the rest looked up from reference TRBV7-2 and TRBJ2-5, is GAGVSQSPSNKVTEKGKDVELRCDPISGHTALYWYRQSLGQGLEFLIYFQGNSAPDKSGLPSDRFSAERTGGSVSTLTIQRTQQEDSAVYLCASSSPGRLKETQYFGPGTRLLVL.

This clone was picked up a small number of times. The chain combines TRBV7-9 with TRBJ2-6; no clear D. V shed 6 bases and J shed 0 bases, with 12 bases lying between them. The CDR3 runs to 16 residues. Germline-derived CDR1 and CDR2 are SEHNR and FQNEAQ (reference sequence). This CDR3 is CASRSMGYSGANVLTF. For the CDR3, the DNA is TGTGCCAGCAGGAGTATGGGGTACTCTGGGGCCAACGTCCTGACTTTC.

The chain joins TRBV9 to TRBJ2-2; the match to TRBD2 covers 14 bases. Germline V CDR1 and CDR2: SGDLS, YYNGEE. The V gene end was trimmed by 4 bases and the J gene end by 3 bases; junction bases not matched to a gene: 2. The CDR3 runs 16 residues. The CDR3: CASSLGLAGDTGELFF. CDR3 nucleotide sequence: TGTGCCAGCAGCTTGGGACTAGCGGGAGACACCGGGGAGCTGTTTTTT.

This clone was observed a few times. The rearrangement links TRBV30 to TRBJ1-4; D is perhaps TRBD1 (5 bases). CDR1 GTSNPN and CDR2 SVGIG come from the germline V gene (reference sequence). The CDR3 spans 15 residues. Trimming removed 0 bases at V and 5 bases at J, with 13 bases between. The CDR3 is CAWSVGAGINEKLFF. DNA for the CDR3: TGTGCCTGGAGTGTCGGGGCAGGGATAAATGAAAAACTGTTTTTT.

This sequence joins TRBV18 and TRBJ2-3; 8 bases fit TRBD1. The V gene end was trimmed by 3 bases and the J gene end by 5 bases; junction bases not matched to a gene: 4. Germline assignment: CDR1 KGHSH and CDR2 LQKENI. The CDR3 is made up of 14 amino acids. The CDR3 sequence is CASSPTGVGDTQYF. The CDR3 DNA follows: TGTGCCAGCTCACCGACAGGGGTGGGAGATACGCAGTATTTT.

The sample holds one count of this clone. This rearrangement joins TRBV15 to TRBJ2-7; 9 bases match TRBD2. Germline CDR1 LNHNV, CDR2 YYDKDF (reference sequence). This CDR3 contains 19 residues. With 0 bases clipped from V and 2 bases from J, the junction kept 14 bases outside the gene matches. In DNA, the CDR3 is TGTGCCACCAGCAGAGATCCCCCCGGTATAGCGGGAGAGGCCTACGAGCAGTACTTC. This encodes CATSRDPPGIAGEAYEQYF.

On this clone: Different DNA sequences within this sample yield the same CDR3. The chain recombines TRBV6-6 with TRBJ2-7; tentatively, D is TRBD2 (5 bases). The V end was cut by 0 bases, the J end by 7 bases, with 7 bases between. This CDR3 spans 12 amino acids. CDR1 and CDR2 from the germline V gene are MNHNY and SVGAGI (reference sequence). The CDR3 is CASSYSREEQYF. The CDR3 DNA reads TGTGCCAGCAGTTACTCTCGGGAAGAGCAGTACTTC.

This sequence joins TRBV5-1 and TRBJ1-1; 9 positions match TRBD1. The J segment lost 5 bases and the V segment lost 2 bases, leaving 10 bases of the junction unmatched. CDR1 is SGHRS, CDR2 YFSETQ, per germline. The CDR3 has 16 amino acids. The CDR3 spells CASSLFSGTGMTEAFF. CDR3 sequence (DNA): TGCGCCAGCAGCTTATTTTCCGGGACAGGGATGACTGAAGCTTTCTTT.

The table lists this clone with a few counts. The rearrangement links TRBV7-7 to TRBJ2-1, with D possibly called TRBD1 or TRBD2 (5 bases each). V was trimmed by 3 bases and J by 10 bases, leaving 10 bases between them. CDR3 length: 12 residues. CDR1 and CDR2 (germline): SSHAT, FNYEAQ (reference sequence). In nucleotides, the CDR3 is TGTGCCAGCAGCTTCGAACGGGGCGAGCAGTTCTTC. Its protein is CASSFERGEQFF.

This clone was observed a few times. This chain links TRBV30 with TRBJ2-1; D unresolved. The CDR3 runs to 13 residues. V gave up 3 bases and J gave up 7 bases, with 13 bases separating them. Germline loops: CDR1 GTSNPN, CDR2 SVGIG (reference sequence). The CDR3 reads CAWSRSSWNEQFF. The CDR3 nucleotides are TGTGCCTGGAGCCGATCTAGTTGGAATGAGCAGTTCTTC.

The CDR3 nucleotides read TGCAGCGTTAAGGACAGGATGAATCAGCCCCAGCATTTT. Protein: CSVKDRMNQPQHF. J is TRBJ1-5 and V is TRBV29-1; 7 bases are shared with TRBD1. Unmatched junction bases numbered 5, after V lost 5 bases and J lost 4 bases. CDR3 size: 13 residues. The germline V gene has CDR1 SQVTM and CDR2 ANQGSEA.

This clone occurred a few times. The chain is built from TRBV25-1 and TRBJ2-5, with D possibly matching TRBD1 (6 bases). V was cut by 2 bases and J by 2 bases, with 9 bases left in between. Germline values: CDR1 MGHDK, CDR2 SYGVNS. This CDR3 comprises 14 residues. CDR3 region: CASSEPGTQETQYF. The CDR3 DNA is TGTGCCAGCAGTGAACCCGGGACACAAGAGACCCAGTACTTC. Supplemented by reference TRBV25-1 and TRBJ2-5, the full variable domain reads EADIYQTPRYLVIGTGKKITLECSQTMGHDKMYWYQQDPGMELHLIHYSYGVNSTEKGDLSSESTVSRIRTEHFPLTLESARPSHTSQYLCASSEPGTQETQYFGPGTRLLVL.

To note about this clone: Other nucleotide sequences in the sample specify the same CDR3. DNA for the CDR3: TGTGCCAGCAGCCCCCAGGAGACCCAGTACTTC. This encodes CASSPQETQYF. The chain uses TRBV7-8 and TRBJ2-5; D not resolved. The CDR3 totals 11 residues. CDR1 and CDR2 from the germline V gene are SGHVS and FQNEAQ. V was cut by 5 bases and J by 5 bases, with 6 bases left in between. The variable domain in full, with the rest retrieved from reference TRBV7-8 and TRBJ2-5, is GAGVSQSPRYKVAKRGQDVALRCDPISGHVSLFWYQQALGQGPEFLTYFQNEAQLDKSGLPSDRFFAERPEGSVSTLKIQRTQQEDSAVYLCASSPQETQYFGPGTRLLVL.

This clone was observed once. The identical CDR3 is also encoded by other nucleotide sequences in the sample. V usage is TRBV7-9 and J usage is TRBJ2-7; TRBD2 agrees at 9 bases. The trim removed 2 bases at V and 3 bases at J, leaving 2 bases unmatched. CDR1 SEHNR and CDR2 FQNEAQ come from the germline V gene (reference sequence). The CDR3 is 14 amino acids. In nucleotides, the CDR3 is TGTGCCAGCAGCTTATTTAGCGGGAGCTACGAGCAGTACTTC. Residues: CASSLFSGSYEQYF.

This clone was seen more than once but under ten times. This rearrangement joins TRBV4-1 to TRBJ2-4, with D unclear. V was cut by 0 bases and J by 9 bases, with 15 bases left in between. The CDR3 extends over 15 amino acids. Germline values: CDR1 MGHRA, CDR2 YSYEKL. The CDR3 bases are TGCGCCAGCAGCCAAGAAGGGCCCTTAGGTCCCATTCAGTACTTC. It specifies CASSQEGPLGPIQYF.

V is TRBV15 and J is TRBJ2-1; 8 nucleotides match TRBD2. Germline loops: CDR1 LNHNV, CDR2 YYDKDF (reference sequence). J lost 0 bases, V lost 3 bases, and 10 bases had no gene match. The CDR3 spans 18 residues. CDR3 DNA: TGTGCCACCAGCAGTGTCCTAGCGGGTCAGAGCTCCTACAATGAGCAGTTCTTC. Amino acid sequence: CATSSVLAGQSSYNEQFF.